These 9 T cell receptor beta chains originate from one sample sequenced in a study of human T cells and chemical hapten exposure. In TCRdb, the RACE reads were re-called with MiXCR into one record per CDR3 protein. The data contain more than 35,000 distinct CDR3 sequences, over 5.5% of them singletons. Time point here: patch test 1, 2 weeks after DPC sensitization. Sample treatment: therapeutic diphenylcyclopropenone sensitization with weekly scalp DPC. Total RNA extraction was carried out from unfractionated whole blood. Here the sequenced sample was whole blood, taken in connection with sensitization to the hapten diphenylcyclopropenone (DPC). These receptors came from a woman aged 25 to 45 with alopecia areata. Some clones in this sample may be carry-over from other donors' samples.

This clonotype occurred many times. The chain couples TRBV6-1 to TRBJ2-1, with D tentatively TRBD2 (6 bases). The CDR3 length is 13 residues. V lost 2 bases and J lost 9, with 11 bases in between. Germline CDR1 reads MNHNS; CDR2 reads SASEGT. CDR3 region: CASSEWGDGEQFF. The CDR3 nucleotides read TGTGCCAGCAGTGAATGGGGGGACGGTGAGCAGTTCTTC.

This clonotype has ten or more counts. The rearrangement uses TRBV5-1 and TRBJ2-1; D remains unclear. Trimming pared 2 bases from V and 0 bases from J, leaving 0 bases between. This CDR3 is 12 amino acids long. Per the germline V gene, CDR1 is SGHRS and CDR2 is YFSETQ. The CDR3 spells CASSFSYNEQFF. In DNA form, the CDR3 reads TGCGCCAGCAGCTTCTCCTACAATGAGCAGTTCTTC.

There are many counts of this clonotype. The chain couples TRBV7-8 to TRBJ2-2, with TRBD1 matching over 8 bases. Germline V lookup: CDR1 SGHVS, CDR2 FQNEAQ. The V and J ends lost 4 bases and 3 bases, in that order; junction bases with no gene match: 7. This CDR3 spans 16 amino acids. As DNA, the CDR3 is TGTGCCAGCAGCTCACAGGGGGAAGGTTACACCGGGGAGCTGTTTTTT. Translation gives CASSSQGEGYTGELFF.

This clonotype was detected many times. J is TRBJ2-1 and V is TRBV29-1; TRBD1 matches at 7 bases. The V gene end was trimmed by 4 bases and the J gene end by 1 base; junction bases not matched to a gene: 7. Germline V gene data show CDR1 as SQVTM and CDR2 as ANQGSEA. The CDR3 consists of 15 residues. The CDR3 spells CSVGGQAGSYNEQFF. CDR3 nucleotides: TGCAGCGTTGGAGGACAGGCGGGTTCCTACAATGAGCAGTTCTTC.

In its sample, this clonotype was seen many times. J is TRBJ1-6 and V is TRBV4-3; 9 bases fit TRBD1. Trimming at V came to 4 bases and at J to 9 bases, leaving 4 bases not matched to a gene. The V gene's germline CDR1 is LGHNA and CDR2 YSLEER. The CDR3 totals 14 residues. CDR3 sequence: CASSRTGDGSPLHF. In DNA, the CDR3 is TGCGCCAGCAGCCGGACAGGGGATGGTTCACCCCTCCACTTT.

At least ten counts were recorded for this clonotype. This chain connects TRBV6-5 to TRBJ1-1; TRBD1 agrees at 9 bases. The CDR3 has 16 amino acids. Germline loops: CDR1 MNHEY, CDR2 SVGAGI. The ends lost 2 bases at V and 1 base at J; junction bases unmatched: 5. The CDR3 DNA is TGTGCCAGCAGTTACGGGACAGGGAGGAGGAACACTGAAGCTTTCTTT. Translating gives CASSYGTGRRNTEAFF.

The CDR3 DNA follows: TGTGCCAGCAGCCAAGGGGGGTTGAACGAGCAGTACTTC. Translating it yields CASSQGGLNEQYF. The chain combines TRBV14 with TRBJ2-7; D assignment may be TRBD1 or TRBD2 (5 bases each). The germline CDR1 and CDR2 sequences are SGHDN and FVKESK. Trimming pared 1 base from V and 5 bases from J, leaving 9 bases between. The CDR3 contains 13 residues.

This chain connects TRBV24-1 to TRBJ2-3; 7 bases fit TRBD2. There are 17 residues in the CDR3. Germline V gives CDR1 KGHDR, CDR2 SFDVKD. V trimming: 6 bases; J trimming: 5 bases; junction bases outside the gene matches: 16. CDR3 in DNA: TGTGCCACCAGTACCCCGCTGGAGCGGGGATATGAAGATACGCAGTATTTT. This encodes CATSTPLERGYEDTQYF.

The V call is TRBV5-1, the J call TRBJ2-7, with D tentatively TRBD2 (5 bases). Germline lookup yields CDR1 SGHRS and CDR2 YFSETQ. The CDR3 is made up of 16 amino acids. Trimming stripped 0 bases from V and 4 bases from J, with 17 bases between. CDR3 protein: CASSLVMNDRGYEQYF. The CDR3 DNA follows: TGCGCCAGCAGCTTGGTAATGAACGACCGAGGGTACGAGCAGTACTTC. Drawing the rest from reference TRBV5-1 and TRBJ2-7, the complete variable domain is KAGVTQTPRYLIKTRGQQVTLSCSPISGHRSVSWYQQTPGQGLQFLFEYFSETQRNKGNFPGRFSGRQFSNSRSEMNVSTLELGDSALYLCASSLVMNDRGYEQYFGPGTRLTVT.